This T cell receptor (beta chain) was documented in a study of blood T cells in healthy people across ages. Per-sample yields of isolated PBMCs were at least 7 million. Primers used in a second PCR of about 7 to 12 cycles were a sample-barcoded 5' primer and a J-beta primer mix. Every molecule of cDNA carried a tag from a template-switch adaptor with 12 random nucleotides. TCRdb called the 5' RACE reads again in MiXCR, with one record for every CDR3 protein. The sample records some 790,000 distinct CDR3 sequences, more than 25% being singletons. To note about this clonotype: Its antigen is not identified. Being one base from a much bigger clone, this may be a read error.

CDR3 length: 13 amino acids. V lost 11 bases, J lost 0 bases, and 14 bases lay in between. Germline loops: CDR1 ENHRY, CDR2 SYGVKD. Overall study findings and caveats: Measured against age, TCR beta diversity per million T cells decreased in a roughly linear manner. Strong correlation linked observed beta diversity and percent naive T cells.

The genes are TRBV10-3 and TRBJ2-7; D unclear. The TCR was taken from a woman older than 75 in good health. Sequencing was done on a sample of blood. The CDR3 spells CALKQASSYEQYF. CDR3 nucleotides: TGTGCCCTTAAACAAGCGAGCTCCTACGAGCAGTACTTC.